Listed below are T cell receptor beta chains from one sample, sequenced in a study of control samples from healthy donors and cancer patients. Repertoires were generated with immunoSEQ multiplex PCR, while TCRdb's copy carries only in-frame clones and drops some. The sample yields fewer than 110,000 clones, approximately 90% seen once. Sequencing used PBMCs. The receptor source for this set is a man aged 55-75 years with lung cancer. Both conserved end residues are part of each CDR3. Fields, in order: clone size, D gene, V gene, J gene, CDR3 DNA, CDR3 protein. A D gene is named only where the DNA matches it firmly. The size of a clone is reported for some rows only, either as once, few or many, or as a class for expanded clones.

clone_size: -; d_call: -; v_call: TRBV30; j_call: TRBJ1-5; cdr3_nt: TGTGCCTGGAGTAATCCGGGCCCGCCGAATCAGCCCCAGCATTTT; cdr3_aa: CAWSNPGPPNQPQHF
clone_size: -; d_call: -; v_call: TRBV3-1/TRBV3-2; j_call: TRBJ2-5; cdr3_nt: TGTGCCAGCAGCCAAGATAGGTCTGCGGCGGAGACCCAGTACTTC; cdr3_aa: CASSQDRSAAETQYF
clone_size: -; d_call: -; v_call: TRBV6-6; j_call: TRBJ1-3; cdr3_nt: TGTGCCAGCACCACGGGAGGAGGAAACACCATATATTTT; cdr3_aa: CASTTGGGNTIYF
clone_size: many; d_call: -; v_call: TRBV3-1/TRBV3-2; j_call: TRBJ1-5; cdr3_nt: TGTGCCAGCAGCCAAGACACAGGCCAGCCCCAGCATTTT; cdr3_aa: CASSQDTGQPQHF
clone_size: few; d_call: TRBD1; v_call: TRBV5-1; j_call: TRBJ1-2; cdr3_nt: TGCGCCAGCAGCTTGGAACCGGGACAGGGGGCCGGCTATGGCTACACCTTC; cdr3_aa: CASSLEPGQGAGYGYTF
clone_size: -; d_call: -; v_call: TRBV3-1/TRBV3-2; j_call: TRBJ1-4; cdr3_nt: TGTGCCAGCAGCCCCTCGACGGGGCTTAAACTGTTTTTT; cdr3_aa: CASSPSTGLKLFF
clone_size: -; d_call: -; v_call: TRBV19; j_call: TRBJ1-1; cdr3_nt: TGTGCCAGTCGGACCTTAGGGGCGGAAGCTTTCTTT; cdr3_aa: CASRTLGAEAFF
clone_size: -; d_call: -; v_call: TRBV7-2; j_call: TRBJ1-1; cdr3_nt: TGTGCCAGCAGCTACACCTCGGGGGGGGCTTACACTGAAGCTTTCTTT; cdr3_aa: CASSYTSGGAYTEAFF
clone_size: -; d_call: -; v_call: TRBV27; j_call: TRBJ1-5; cdr3_nt: TGTGCCAGCGGTCGGAGAGGGGGATTGAGCAATCAGCCCCAGCATTTT; cdr3_aa: CASGRRGGLSNQPQHF
clone_size: -; d_call: -; v_call: TRBV6-4; j_call: TRBJ1-6; cdr3_nt: TGTGCCAGCAGTGTCAGCCTAGATTCACCCCTCCACTTT; cdr3_aa: CASSVSLDSPLHF
clone_size: -; d_call: TRBD1; v_call: TRBV6-5; j_call: TRBJ2-5; cdr3_nt: TGTGCCAGCAGCCTAGGGACAGGGGAAGAGACCCAGTACTTC; cdr3_aa: CASSLGTGEETQYF
clone_size: -; d_call: -; v_call: TRBV6-5; j_call: TRBJ1-2; cdr3_nt: TGTGCCAGCAGTTACGTACCAGCCAATGGCTACACCTTC; cdr3_aa: CASSYVPANGYTF
clone_size: -; d_call: TRBD1; v_call: TRBV7-7; j_call: TRBJ2-2; cdr3_nt: TGTGCCAGCAGCTTTACGACAGGGGCGAACACCGGGGAGCTGTTTTTT; cdr3_aa: CASSFTTGANTGELFF
clone_size: -; d_call: -; v_call: TRBV13; j_call: TRBJ2-5; cdr3_nt: TGTGCCAGCAGCTTATATTATTCCAATAGAGAGACCCAGTACTTC; cdr3_aa: CASSLYYSNRETQYF
clone_size: -; d_call: -; v_call: TRBV30; j_call: TRBJ1-5; cdr3_nt: TGTGCCTGGAGCAGAGGCAATCAGCCCCAGCATTTT; cdr3_aa: CAWSRGNQPQHF
clone_size: -; d_call: TRBD1; v_call: TRBV5-4; j_call: TRBJ1-1; cdr3_nt: TGTGCCACGAGTCAGGGGGGATTAGACACTGAAGCTTTCTTT; cdr3_aa: CATSQGGLDTEAFF
clone_size: -; d_call: -; v_call: TRBV12-3/TRBV12-4; j_call: TRBJ2-2; cdr3_nt: TGTGCCAGCGGCACGAACACCGGGGAGCTGTTTTTT; cdr3_aa: CASGTNTGELFF
clone_size: -; d_call: TRBD1; v_call: TRBV18; j_call: TRBJ2-7; cdr3_nt: TGTGCCAGCTCACCCGGGACAGGGAGGATCGAGCAGTACTTC; cdr3_aa: CASSPGTGRIEQYF
clone_size: -; d_call: -; v_call: TRBV30; j_call: TRBJ1-4; cdr3_nt: TGTGCCTGGGGGGGGAGAAATGAAAAACTGTTTTTT; cdr3_aa: CAWGGRNEKLFF
clone_size: -; d_call: -; v_call: TRBV30; j_call: TRBJ1-2; cdr3_nt: TGTGCCTGGAGTGTCCCAGACATCGATTACTATGGCTACACCTTC; cdr3_aa: CAWSVPDIDYYGYTF
clone_size: once; d_call: -; v_call: TRBV7-9; j_call: TRBJ1-1; cdr3_nt: TGTGCCAGCAGCTTAGCGGAGGGGGGCGTCGGCACTGAAGCTTTCTTT; cdr3_aa: CASSLAEGGVGTEAFF
clone_size: -; d_call: TRBD1; v_call: TRBV6-6; j_call: TRBJ2-6; cdr3_nt: TGTGCCAGCAGTCCGACAGGGGCTGGGGCCAACGTCCTGACTTTC; cdr3_aa: CASSPTGAGANVLTF
clone_size: -; d_call: -; v_call: TRBV3-1/TRBV3-2; j_call: TRBJ1-2; cdr3_nt: TGTGCCAGCAGCCGAACAGCTTTTTTAGGGTCGGGCTATGGCTACACCTTC; cdr3_aa: CASSRTAFLGSGYGYTF
clone_size: few; d_call: -; v_call: TRBV30; j_call: TRBJ2-3; cdr3_nt: TGTGCCTGGAGTGAGGTGACGGGCGCAACGCAGTATTTT; cdr3_aa: CAWSEVTGATQYF
clone_size: -; d_call: -; v_call: TRBV27; j_call: TRBJ2-1; cdr3_nt: TGTGCCAGCAGTTTGACTCCGGGAAGTGAGCAGTTCTTC; cdr3_aa: CASSLTPGSEQFF
clone_size: -; d_call: -; v_call: TRBV11-1; j_call: TRBJ2-5; cdr3_nt: TGTGCCAGCAGCTTATCCCTCGAGGAGACCCAGTACTTC; cdr3_aa: CASSLSLEETQYF
clone_size: -; d_call: -; v_call: TRBV5-4; j_call: TRBJ1-2; cdr3_nt: TGTGCCAGCAGCTTGGAAGGCCAAGTACTCTATGGCTACACCTTC; cdr3_aa: CASSLEGQVLYGYTF
clone_size: -; d_call: TRBD2; v_call: TRBV7-6; j_call: TRBJ2-3; cdr3_nt: TGTGCCAGCAGCTTAGGGACTAGCGGGGGGCCGAGAGATACGCAGTATTTT; cdr3_aa: CASSLGTSGGPRDTQYF
clone_size: -; d_call: -; v_call: TRBV27; j_call: TRBJ2-2; cdr3_nt: TGTGCCAGCAGTCCTCTGATTAACACCGGGGAGCTGTTTTTT; cdr3_aa: CASSPLINTGELFF
clone_size: -; d_call: TRBD1; v_call: TRBV6-5; j_call: TRBJ1-1; cdr3_nt: TGTGCCAGCAGGTTCGGACAGGGGAACACTGAAGCTTTCTTT; cdr3_aa: CASRFGQGNTEAFF
clone_size: -; d_call: -; v_call: TRBV10-1; j_call: TRBJ2-1; cdr3_nt: TGCGCCAGCAGTGATAACGGGGGCCTTAAGGATGAGCAGTTCTTC; cdr3_aa: CASSDNGGLKDEQFF
clone_size: -; d_call: -; v_call: TRBV6-6; j_call: TRBJ1-5; cdr3_nt: TGTGCCAGCAGCGACAACAGTAGCAATCAGCCCCAGCATTTT; cdr3_aa: CASSDNSSNQPQHF
clone_size: -; d_call: -; v_call: TRBV3-1/TRBV3-2; j_call: TRBJ1-1; cdr3_nt: TGTGCCAGCAGCCAAGGGAGGGTTGGCACTGAAGCTTTCTTT; cdr3_aa: CASSQGRVGTEAFF
clone_size: -; d_call: -; v_call: TRBV3-1/TRBV3-2; j_call: TRBJ2-2; cdr3_nt: TGTGCCAGCAGCCTAATAACCGGGGAGCTGTTTTTT; cdr3_aa: CASSLITGELFF
clone_size: -; d_call: -; v_call: TRBV6-5; j_call: TRBJ1-2; cdr3_nt: TGTGCCAGCGGATCGGGGGGGCACGACTATGGCTACACCTTC; cdr3_aa: CASGSGGHDYGYTF
clone_size: -; d_call: -; v_call: TRBV7-8; j_call: TRBJ1-2; cdr3_nt: TGTGCCAGCAGCTTAGTTGGGGGCGCGGTTGGAGGCTACACCTTC; cdr3_aa: CASSLVGGAVGGYTF
clone_size: -; d_call: TRBD2; v_call: TRBV7-2; j_call: TRBJ2-2; cdr3_nt: TGTGCCAGCACCTGGGGGGGTAGCGGGAACACCGGGGAGCTGTTTTTT; cdr3_aa: CASTWGGSGNTGELFF
clone_size: -; d_call: -; v_call: TRBV5-1; j_call: TRBJ2-2; cdr3_nt: TGCGCCAGCAGCTTAGAGGGACACAACACCGGGGAGCTGTTTTTT; cdr3_aa: CASSLEGHNTGELFF
clone_size: -; d_call: -; v_call: TRBV5-1; j_call: TRBJ1-3; cdr3_nt: TGCGCCAGCAGTCAGGGCCCCGGAAACACCATATATTTT; cdr3_aa: CASSQGPGNTIYF
clone_size: -; d_call: -; v_call: TRBV18; j_call: TRBJ1-6; cdr3_nt: TGTGCCAGCTCACACGGCACCAGCTCCTATAATTCACCCCTCCACTTT; cdr3_aa: CASSHGTSSYNSPLHF
clone_size: -; d_call: -; v_call: TRBV6-6; j_call: TRBJ2-5; cdr3_nt: TGTGCCAGCACAAATAACGGGCGAGAGACCCAGTACTTC; cdr3_aa: CASTNNGRETQYF
clone_size: -; d_call: -; v_call: TRBV18; j_call: TRBJ1-5; cdr3_nt: TGTGCCAGCTCACCACTCGGAGGCAATCAGCCCCAGCATTTT; cdr3_aa: CASSPLGGNQPQHF